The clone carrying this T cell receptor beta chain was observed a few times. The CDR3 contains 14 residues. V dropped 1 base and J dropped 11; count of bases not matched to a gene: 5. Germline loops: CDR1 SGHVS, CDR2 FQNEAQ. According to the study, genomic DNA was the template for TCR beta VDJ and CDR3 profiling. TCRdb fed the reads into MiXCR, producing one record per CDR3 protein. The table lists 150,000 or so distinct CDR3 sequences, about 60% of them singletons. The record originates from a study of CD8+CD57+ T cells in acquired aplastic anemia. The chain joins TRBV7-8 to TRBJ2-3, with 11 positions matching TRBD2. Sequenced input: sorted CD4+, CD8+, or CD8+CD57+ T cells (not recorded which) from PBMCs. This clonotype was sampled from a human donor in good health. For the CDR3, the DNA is TGTGCCAGCAGCTTAGGCTCACTAGCGGGGGAGCAGTATTTT. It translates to CASSLGSLAGEQYF.